Shown below are 14 T cell receptor beta chains from a single sample sequenced in a study of blood T cell repertoires in COVID-19. The data were produced by immunoSEQ multiplex PCR, yet TCRdb's version contains in-frame clones alone and is incomplete. The sample lists approximately 290,000 clones, 75% to 90% seen once, with roughly 2.1% in the top ten. Sequencing was performed on peripheral blood. These receptors all stem from a young man with active or convalescent COVID-19.

In regard to this clone: Other nucleotide sequences from this sample produce the same CDR3. V is TRBV9 and J is TRBJ1-6; perhaps TRBD1 as D (5 bases). CDR3 length equals 14 residues. Trimming stripped 0 bases from V and 7 bases from J, with 8 bases between. Germline assignment: CDR1 SGDLS and CDR2 YYNGEE. CDR3 in amino acids: CASSVGGGNSPLHF. CDR3 in DNA: TGTGCCAGCAGCGTAGGGGGGGGAAATTCACCCCTCCACTTT.

V is TRBV2 and J is TRBJ1-6, with D unclear. The V end was cut by 6 bases, the J end by 5 bases, with 11 bases between. The length of the CDR3 is 14 residues. Germline loops: CDR1 SNHLY, CDR2 FYNNEI. CDR3 in amino acids: CASRRTDNNSPLHF. In nucleotides, the CDR3 is TGTGCCAGCAGGCGGACTGACAATAATTCACCCCTCCACTTT.

The chain links TRBV19 to TRBJ2-4; D may be TRBD2 (6 bases). Germline V gene data show CDR1 as LNHDA and CDR2 as SQIVND (reference sequence). V dropped 6 bases and J dropped 3 bases, with 15 bases sitting between them. The CDR3 loop spans 15 amino acids. This CDR3 reads CASRGTYPLKNIQYF. CDR3 nucleotides: TGTGCCAGTAGGGGGACTTACCCCCTCAAAAACATTCAGTACTTC.

The rearrangement joins TRBV3-1 (or the pseudogene TRBV3-2) to TRBJ2-3; a possible D gene is TRBD2 (5 bases). Germline V gene lookup returns CDR1 LGHDT and CDR2 YNNKEL (reference sequence). CDR3 length: 15 residues. V was clipped by 8 bases and J by 1 base, with 16 bases between them. The CDR3 bases are TGTGCCAGCGCTCACCGGGGTCTCCGCACAGATACGCAGTATTTT. Residues: CASAHRGLRTDTQYF.

This clone came up once. The chain recombines TRBV11-2 with TRBJ1-2, with D possibly TRBD1 on 5 matching bases. CDR1 and CDR2 from the germline V gene are SGHAT and FQNNGV. This CDR3 has 15 amino acids. The V end lost 4 bases, the J end lost 1 base, and 13 bases lay between the germline ends. As DNA, the CDR3 is TGTGCCAGCAGCTCTGACCGGGACTTTAACTATGGCTACACCTTC. Translating it yields CASSSDRDFNYGYTF.

The rearrangement links TRBV5-6 to TRBJ2-7, with 9 positions matching TRBD2. CDR1 SGHDT and CDR2 YYEEEE come from the germline V gene. V was pared by 0 bases and J by 3 bases, with 1 base of the junction left unmatched. The CDR3 consists of 14 residues. In DNA form, the CDR3 reads TGTGCCAGCAGCTTGGCTAGCGGGAACTACGAGCAGTACTTC. Protein: CASSLASGNYEQYF.

The gene calls are TRBV7-2 and TRBJ2-1, with 9 bases identical to TRBD1. Germline assignment: CDR1 SGHTA and CDR2 FQGNSA. The trim removed 6 bases at V and 7 bases at J, leaving 7 bases unmatched. The CDR3 is made up of 14 amino acids. This CDR3 is CASSSPTGGNEQFF. CDR3 bases: TGTGCCAGCAGTTCACCGACAGGGGGAAATGAGCAGTTCTTC.

This chain's CDR3 is CASSPSPSSYNSPLHF. CDR3 coding DNA: TGCGCCAGCAGCCCAAGCCCGAGCTCCTATAATTCACCCCTCCACTTT. This chain joins TRBV4-1 and TRBJ1-6; the D is unclear. Germline CDR1 reads MGHRA; CDR2 reads YSYEKL. The CDR3 spans 16 residues. The V end lost 4 bases, the J end lost 0 bases, and 10 bases lay between the germline ends.

The chain joins TRBV10-1 to TRBJ1-2; 7 bases map to TRBD1. CDR3 length: 13 residues. V lost 6 bases and J lost 2; bases outside the gene matches: 3. Germline lookup yields CDR1 WNHNN and CDR2 SYGVQD (reference sequence). The CDR3: CASSQGVNYGYTF. CDR3 in DNA: TGCGCCAGCAGCCAGGGGGTCAACTATGGCTACACCTTC.

This rearrangement joins TRBV24-1 to TRBJ1-1; the D gene is possibly TRBD1 (6 bases). The V gene's germline CDR1 is KGHDR and CDR2 SFDVKD. Deletions cut 7 bases from V and 0 bases from J, with 8 bases between. The CDR3 has 13 residues. CDR3 region: CATRDSMNTEAFF. CDR3 coding DNA: TGTGCCACCAGGGACAGCATGAACACTGAAGCTTTCTTT.

This clone showed up just a few times. The rearrangement uses TRBV7-6 and TRBJ2-7; 10 bases are a match to TRBD1. Losses at the gene ends were 5 bases for V and 1 base for J; bases not matched to a gene: 8. The germline V gene encodes CDR1 SGHVS and CDR2 FNYEAQ. This CDR3 has 16 amino acids. The CDR3 DNA is TGTGCCAGCAGCCTCGGGAGGACAGGGGGGTCCTACGAGCAGTACTTC. This translates into CASSLGRTGGSYEQYF.

The chain combines TRBV6-5 with TRBJ1-5; no reliable D call. In germline, CDR1 is MNHEY, CDR2 SVGAGI. The length of the CDR3 is 14 residues. Trimming removed 2 bases at V and 1 base at J, with 6 bases between. DNA for the CDR3: TGTGCCAGCAGTTACGGCAGAAGCAATCAGCCCCAGCATTTT. It encodes CASSYGRSNQPQHF.

The rearrangement uses TRBV6-5 and TRBJ2-1; weak D call: TRBD2 (5 bases). Germline CDR1 MNHEY, CDR2 SVGAGI. CDR3 size: 14 residues. Trimming removed 0 bases at V and 7 bases at J, with 10 bases between. CDR3 DNA: TGTGCCAGCAGTTACTCGATGAGCGGAAATGAGCAGTTCTTC. Translating gives CASSYSMSGNEQFF.

The V and J genes are TRBV21-1 and TRBJ1-2; TRBD1, the table's D call, was not compared with the DNA. TRBV21-1 is flagged as a pseudogene. CDR3 length: 23 residues. The CDR3 protein is CASSKEFWVNRGLFISTLVYYTF. The CDR3 nucleotides are TGTGCCAGCAGCAAAGAATTTTGGGTTAACAGGGGGCTTTTTATTTCCACCCTTGTGTACTACACCTTC.